The 24 T cell receptor beta chains listed next were all sequenced from one sample in a study of blood T cell repertoires in COVID-19. Profiled with immunoSEQ multiplex PCR; TCRdb holds only in-frame clones, not every one. The sample contains a few hundred thousand clones, about 88% of which appear only once. The sample was peripheral blood. Receptors originate from a man between 65 and 85 years old with acute or convalescent COVID-19.

CDR3 amino acids: CASSMRGTGTGGTEAFF. CDR3 in DNA: TGTGCCAGTAGTATGCGAGGGACAGGAACTGGGGGCACTGAAGCTTTCTTT. The chain uses TRBV19 and TRBJ1-1; 8 positions match TRBD1. V shed 3 bases, J shed 4 bases, and the junction held 13 bases outside the gene matches. Germline-derived CDR1 and CDR2 are LNHDA and SQIVND (reference sequence). This CDR3 has 17 residues.

The chain couples TRBV7-8 to TRBJ1-1; possibly TRBD1 for D (5 bases). The CDR3 runs to 13 residues. The ends were cut back, 4 bases at V and 2 bases at J, with 8 bases in the middle. CDR1 and CDR2 from the germline V gene are SGHVS and FQNEAQ. CDR3 amino acids: CASSSDSNTEAFF. The CDR3 DNA sequence: TGTGCCAGCAGCTCCGACAGCAACACTGAAGCTTTCTTT.

This chain links TRBV7-6 with TRBJ1-1; TRBD1 is a possible D gene (5 bases). The V end was cut by 1 base, the J end by 7 bases, with 10 bases between. Germline-derived CDR1 and CDR2 are SGHVS and FNYEAQ. This CDR3 comprises 13 residues. CDR3 in DNA: TGTGCCAGCAGCTTAGATCAGGGTGGTGAAGCTTTCTTT. Protein product: CASSLDQGGEAFF.

The chain uses TRBV6-5 and TRBJ2-7; a weak D match, TRBD1 (6 bases). This CDR3 spans 12 amino acids. Germline-derived CDR1 and CDR2 are MNHEY and SVGAGI. The V gene lost 6 bases and the J gene lost 3 bases, with 9 bases spanning the gap. The CDR3 region is CASSRQVYEQYF. The CDR3 DNA reads TGTGCCAGCAGCCGACAGGTCTACGAGCAGTACTTC.

V is TRBV25-1 and J is TRBJ2-3, with 7 nucleotides matching TRBD2. Trimming removed 3 bases from V and 4 bases from J; junction bases left unmatched: 7. Germline V gives CDR1 MGHDK, CDR2 SYGVNS. The CDR3 loop spans 15 amino acids. The CDR3: CASSDWGGLSDTQYF. The DNA of the CDR3 is TGTGCCAGCAGTGATTGGGGGGGGTTATCAGATACGCAGTATTTT.

V and J are TRBV6-2 or TRBV6-3 and TRBJ2-7, with D possibly being TRBD1 (6 bases). The CDR3 runs 15 residues. Trimming shortened V by 5 bases and J by 2 bases, and 16 bases separated the two germline ends. The germline V gene encodes CDR1 MNHEY and CDR2 SVGEGT. The CDR3 here is CASSETGVIPYEQYF. In DNA form, the CDR3 reads TGTGCCAGCAGTGAGACAGGTGTTATACCCTACGAGCAGTACTTC.

This clone was picked up a small number of times. This rearrangement joins TRBV7-6 to TRBJ1-1; perhaps TRBD1 as D (6 bases). There are 14 residues in the CDR3. The V gene lost 5 bases and the J gene lost 1 base, with 11 bases spanning the gap. Germline V lookup: CDR1 SGHVS, CDR2 FNYEAQ. CDR3 residues: CASSPGDRNTEAFF. The CDR3 coding sequence is TGTGCCAGCAGCCCAGGGGATAGGAACACTGAAGCTTTCTTT.

This clone has ten or more counts. V usage is TRBV3-1 (or the pseudogene TRBV3-2) and J usage is TRBJ2-7, with 15 bases identical to TRBD2. The CDR3 contains 15 residues. The V gene end was trimmed by 4 bases and the J gene end by 6 bases; junction bases not matched to a gene: 4. The germline V gene encodes CDR1 LGHDT and CDR2 YNNKEL (reference sequence). CDR3 nucleotides: TGTGCCAGCAGCCCAGGACTAGCGGGAGGGCCCGAGCAGTACTTC. Its translation is CASSPGLAGGPEQYF.

V and J are TRBV29-1 and TRBJ1-2; D ambiguous. Germline assignment: CDR1 SQVTM and CDR2 ANQGSEA. V was shortened by 5 bases and J by 8 bases, with 12 bases between the two germline ends. The CDR3 contains 11 residues. CDR3 region: CSVTGSPGYTF. CDR3 nucleotide sequence: TGCAGCGTTACCGGGTCCCCCGGCTACACCTTC.

J is TRBJ2-2 and V is TRBV19, with 8 bases fitting TRBD1. The CDR3 contains 14 residues. Germline trimming cut 6 bases from V and 4 bases from J; bases unmatched to any gene: 4. Germline V gene lookup returns CDR1 LNHDA and CDR2 SQIVND (reference sequence). The CDR3, as DNA: TGTGCCAGTAGCCCGACAGGGGCCACCGGGGAGCTGTTTTTT. Its translation is CASSPTGATGELFF. The variable domain in full, with the rest retrieved from reference TRBV19 and TRBJ2-2, is DGGITQSPKYLFRKEGQNVTLSCEQNLNHDAMYWYRQDPGQGLRLIYYSQIVNDFQKGDIAEGYSVSREKKESFPLTVTSAQKNPTAFYLCASSPTGATGELFFGEGSRLTVL.

The chain carries TRBV25-1 and TRBJ1-3; 7 bases match TRBD1. Germline CDR1 is MGHDK and CDR2 is SYGVNS. CDR3 size: 15 residues. V lost 2 bases and J lost 8; bases outside the gene matches: 9. The CDR3 loop is CASSEAGGGIDTIYF. For the CDR3, the DNA is TGTGCCAGCAGTGAAGCGGGAGGGGGCATAGACACCATATATTTT.

This chain uses TRBV11-2 with TRBJ2-4; TRBD1 agrees at 9 bases. The V gene end was trimmed by 4 bases and the J gene end by 1 base; junction bases not matched to a gene: 8. The CDR3 has 17 amino acids. Germline assignment: CDR1 SGHAT and CDR2 FQNNGV. CDR3 region: CASSSETGGRAKNIQYF. In DNA, the CDR3 is TGTGCCAGCAGCTCAGAGACAGGGGGACGTGCCAAAAACATTCAGTACTTC.

Only one count was recorded for this clone. The rearrangement joins TRBV11-3 to TRBJ2-2, with no clear D. The CDR3 contains 14 residues. Trimming removed 2 bases at V and 0 bases at J, with 4 bases between. The germline V gene has CDR1 SGHNT and CDR2 YENEEA. This chain's CDR3 is CASSLNSNTGELFF. The CDR3 coding sequence is TGTGCCAGCAGCTTAAACTCGAACACCGGGGAGCTGTTTTTT.

V and J are TRBV5-1 and TRBJ1-1; possibly TRBD1 for D (5 bases). V shed 0 bases and J shed 0 bases, with 12 bases lying between them. The germline V gene has CDR1 SGHRS and CDR2 YFSETQ. The CDR3 contains 16 residues. This CDR3 reads CASSLGGAAMNTEAFF. As DNA, the CDR3 is TGCGCCAGCAGCTTGGGCGGGGCCGCGATGAACACTGAAGCTTTCTTT.

The J gene is TRBJ1-4, the V gene TRBV19, with D unresolved. Per germline, CDR1 LNHDA and CDR2 SQIVND (reference sequence). The CDR3 totals 14 residues. The V end was cut by 5 bases, the J end by 4 bases, with 11 bases between. This chain's CDR3 is CASSPAGYNEKLFF. CDR3 bases: TGTGCCAGTAGTCCCGCAGGCTATAATGAAAAACTGTTTTTT.

CDR3 sequence (DNA): TGTGCCAGCAGCTTCGTTATTGGGGGGGGCCGGGAGCTGTTTTTT. This gives the protein CASSFVIGGGRELFF. This chain links TRBV5-8 with TRBJ2-2, with a weak D call TRBD2 (7 bases). The CDR3 is made up of 15 amino acids. Trimming left V 2 bases short and J 9 bases short, with 17 bases between. Germline values: CDR1 SGHTS, CDR2 YDEGEE.

This chain links TRBV21-1 with TRBJ2-1; the table's TRBD2 call for D was not verified on the DNA. TRBV21-1 is reported as a pseudogene. The CDR3 has 16 amino acids. The chain's CDR3 is CASSKVQAGIYNEQFF. CDR3 coding DNA: TGTGCCAGCAGCAAAGTACAAGCGGGGATCTACAATGAGCAGTTCTTC.

The J gene is TRBJ2-3, the V gene TRBV6-6; possible D gene TRBD1, 5 bases. CDR1 MNHNY and CDR2 SVGAGI come from the germline V gene (reference sequence). There are 15 residues in the CDR3. Trimming removed 6 bases at V and 2 bases at J, with 15 bases between. The CDR3 here is CASSPREAPTDTQYF. CDR3 bases: TGTGCCAGCAGCCCCAGGGAAGCCCCCACAGATACGCAGTATTTT.

The chain recombines TRBV11-2 with TRBJ2-2; weak D call: TRBD1 (6 bases). V was clipped by 5 bases and J by 6 bases, with 13 bases between them. The CDR3 sequence is 14 residues long. Germline V gives CDR1 SGHAT, CDR2 FQNNGV. CDR3 sequence reads: CASSHDRWAGELFF. CDR3 DNA sequence: TGTGCCAGCAGCCACGACAGGTGGGCCGGGGAGCTGTTTTTT.

The J gene is TRBJ1-3, the V gene TRBV6-5, with D hard to call. V shed 7 bases and J shed 0 bases, with 7 bases lying between them. Germline CDR1 reads MNHEY; CDR2 reads SVGAGI. This CDR3 has 13 residues. CDR3: CASKQSSGNTIYF. The CDR3 DNA reads as TGTGCCAGCAAACAGAGCTCTGGAAACACCATATATTTT.

This rearrangement joins TRBV24-1 to TRBJ2-1; unclear D gene. V was shortened by 1 base and J by 7 bases, with 4 bases between the two germline ends. This CDR3 region has 12 residues. Germline-derived CDR1 and CDR2 are KGHDR and SFDVKD. The CDR3 protein is CATSDFRNEQFF. CDR3 DNA sequence: TGTGCCACCAGTGATTTTCGGAATGAGCAGTTCTTC.

The chain recombines TRBV27 with TRBJ2-7; 11 nucleotides align to TRBD1. V lost 5 bases and J lost 4; bases outside the gene matches: 10. This CDR3 spans 16 amino acids. CDR1 and CDR2 from the germline V gene are MNHEY and SMNVEV (reference sequence). The CDR3 DNA sequence: TGTGCCAGCAGTCCTCTAGGGACAGGGGGGATTTACGAGCAGTACTTC. Its protein is CASSPLGTGGIYEQYF.

CDR3 bases: TGTGCCAGCAGTTCCATCCAGGGTTTGACAGATACGCAGTATTTT. Translation gives CASSSIQGLTDTQYF. This chain uses TRBV28 with TRBJ2-3, with D perhaps matching TRBD1 (5 bases). The CDR3 loop spans 15 amino acids. The germline V gene encodes CDR1 MDHEN and CDR2 SYDVKM. V was shortened by 4 bases and J by 3 bases, with 14 bases between the two germline ends.

This clone was observed at least ten times. The chain is built from TRBV5-1 and TRBJ2-5, with 7 bases fitting TRBD1. CDR3 length: 13 residues. Losses at the gene ends were 4 bases for V and 3 bases for J; bases not matched to a gene: 3. Germline CDR1 reads SGHRS; CDR2 reads YFSETQ. DNA for the CDR3: TGCGCCAGCAGCCCAGGACAGGAAGAGACCCAGTACTTC. Translated, it gives CASSPGQEETQYF. The full variable domain, its missing parts supplied by reference TRBV5-1 and TRBJ2-5, is KAGVTQTPRYLIKTRGQQVTLSCSPISGHRSVSWYQQTPGQGLQFLFEYFSETQRNKGNFPGRFSGRQFSNSRSEMNVSTLELGDSALYLCASSPGQEETQYFGPGTRLLVL.